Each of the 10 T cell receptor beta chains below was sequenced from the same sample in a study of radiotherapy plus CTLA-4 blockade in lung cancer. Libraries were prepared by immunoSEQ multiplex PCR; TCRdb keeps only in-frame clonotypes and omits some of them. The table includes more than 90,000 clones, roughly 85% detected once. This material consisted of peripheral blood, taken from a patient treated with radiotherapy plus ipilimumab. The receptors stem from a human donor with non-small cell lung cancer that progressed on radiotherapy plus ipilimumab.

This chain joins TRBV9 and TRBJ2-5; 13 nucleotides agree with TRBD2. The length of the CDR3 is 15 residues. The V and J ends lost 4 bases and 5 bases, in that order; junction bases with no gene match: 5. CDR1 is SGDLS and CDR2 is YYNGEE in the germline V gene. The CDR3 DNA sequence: TGTGCCAGCAGCACTCGGACTAGCGGGAGTGAGACCCAGTACTTC. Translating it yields CASSTRTSGSETQYF.

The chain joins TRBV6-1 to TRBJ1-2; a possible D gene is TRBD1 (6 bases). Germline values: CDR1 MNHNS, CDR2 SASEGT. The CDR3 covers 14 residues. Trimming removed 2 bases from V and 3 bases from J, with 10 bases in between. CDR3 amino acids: CASSESDSYYGYTF. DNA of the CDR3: TGTGCCAGCAGTGAATCGGACAGCTACTATGGCTACACCTTC.

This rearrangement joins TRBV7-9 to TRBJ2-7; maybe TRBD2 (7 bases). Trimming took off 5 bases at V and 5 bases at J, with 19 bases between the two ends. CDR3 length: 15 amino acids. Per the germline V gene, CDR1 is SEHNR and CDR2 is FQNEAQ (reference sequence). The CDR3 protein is CASSQGGGGLNEQYF. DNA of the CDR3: TGTGCCAGCAGCCAAGGGGGGGGTGGCTTGAACGAGCAGTACTTC.

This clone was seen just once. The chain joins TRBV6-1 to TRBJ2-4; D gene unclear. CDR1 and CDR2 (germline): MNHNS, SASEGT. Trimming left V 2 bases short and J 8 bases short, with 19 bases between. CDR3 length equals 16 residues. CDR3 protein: CASSESNSLNSDIQYF. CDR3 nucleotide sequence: TGTGCCAGCAGTGAATCCAATTCGCTCAACTCAGACATTCAGTACTTC.

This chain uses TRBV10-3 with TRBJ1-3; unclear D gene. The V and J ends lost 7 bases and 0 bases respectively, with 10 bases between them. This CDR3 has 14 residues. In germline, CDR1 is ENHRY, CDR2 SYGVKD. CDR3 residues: CAIKADSSGNTIYF. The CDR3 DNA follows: TGTGCCATCAAAGCGGACTCCTCTGGAAACACCATATATTTT.

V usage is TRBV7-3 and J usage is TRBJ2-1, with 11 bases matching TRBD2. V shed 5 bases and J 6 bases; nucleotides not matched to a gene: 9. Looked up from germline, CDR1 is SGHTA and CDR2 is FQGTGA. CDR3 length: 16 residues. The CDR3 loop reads CASSPTLAGGPNEQFF. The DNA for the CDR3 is TGTGCCAGCAGCCCTACCTTAGCGGGGGGGCCCAATGAGCAGTTCTTC.

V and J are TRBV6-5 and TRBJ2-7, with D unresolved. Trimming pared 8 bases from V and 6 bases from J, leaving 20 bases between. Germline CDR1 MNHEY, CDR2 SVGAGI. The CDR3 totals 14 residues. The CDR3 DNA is TGTGCCAGCTTAACGACAACTCCACCCTTCGAGCAGTACGTC. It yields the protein CASLTTTPPFEQYV.

CDR3 residues: CAWNRDSNEKLFF. In DNA, the CDR3 is TGTGCCTGGAACCGGGACAGTAATGAAAAACTGTTTTTT. The genes are TRBV30 and TRBJ1-4; TRBD1 aligns across 7 bases. The CDR3 runs 13 residues. J was trimmed by 4 bases and V by 4 bases; bases with no gene match: 3. Germline lookup yields CDR1 GTSNPN and CDR2 SVGIG (reference sequence). The variable domain in full, with the rest retrieved from reference TRBV30 and TRBJ1-4, is SQTIHQWPATLVQPVGSPLSLECTVEGTSNPNLYWYRQAAGRGLQLLFYSVGIGQISSEVPQNLSASRPQDRQFILSSKKLLLSDSGFYLCAWNRDSNEKLFFGSGTQLSVL.

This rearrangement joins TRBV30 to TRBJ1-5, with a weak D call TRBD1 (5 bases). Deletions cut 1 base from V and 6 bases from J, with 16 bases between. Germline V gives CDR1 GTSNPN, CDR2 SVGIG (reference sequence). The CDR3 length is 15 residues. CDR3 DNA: TGTGCCTGGAGTGGGGGGGGGACGTCCGTTCAGCCCCAGCATTTT. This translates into CAWSGGGTSVQPQHF.

The CDR3 loop is CASSIGGTRQETQYF. Here the CDR3 DNA reads TGTGCCAGTAGTATAGGAGGGACTAGGCAAGAGACCCAGTACTTC. This chain connects TRBV19 to TRBJ2-5; TRBD2 matches at 8 bases. The CDR3 runs 15 residues. Germline V gives CDR1 LNHDA, CDR2 SQIVND (reference sequence). V was clipped by 1 base and J by 2 bases; unmatched bases: 3.